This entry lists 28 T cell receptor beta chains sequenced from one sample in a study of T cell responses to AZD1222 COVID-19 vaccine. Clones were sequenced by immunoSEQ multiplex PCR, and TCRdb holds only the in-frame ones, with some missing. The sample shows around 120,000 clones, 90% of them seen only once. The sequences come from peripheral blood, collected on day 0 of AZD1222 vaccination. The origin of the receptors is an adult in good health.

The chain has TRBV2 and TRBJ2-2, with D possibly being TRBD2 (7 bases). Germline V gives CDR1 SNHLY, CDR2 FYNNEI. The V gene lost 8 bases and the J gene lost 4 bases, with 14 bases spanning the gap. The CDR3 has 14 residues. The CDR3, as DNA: TGTGCCAGCCGAGGGGGAGGGGGCACCGGGGAGCTGTTTTTT. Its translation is CASRGGGGTGELFF.

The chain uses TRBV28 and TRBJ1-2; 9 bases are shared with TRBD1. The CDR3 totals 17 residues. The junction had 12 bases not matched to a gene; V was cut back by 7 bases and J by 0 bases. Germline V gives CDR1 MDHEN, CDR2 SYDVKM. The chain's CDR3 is CASNPYKQGATNYGYTF. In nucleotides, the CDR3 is TGTGCCAGCAACCCTTATAAACAGGGGGCAACTAACTATGGCTACACCTTC.

CDR3: CASSDPPGREQYF. CDR3 DNA: TGTGCCAGCAGTGACCCTCCCGGGCGAGAGCAGTACTTC. V and J are TRBV25-1 and TRBJ2-7; D remains ambiguous. This CDR3 comprises 13 residues. The germline V and J ends were trimmed by 3 bases and 7 bases, with 13 bases remaining between them. CDR1 is MGHDK, CDR2 SYGVNS, per germline.

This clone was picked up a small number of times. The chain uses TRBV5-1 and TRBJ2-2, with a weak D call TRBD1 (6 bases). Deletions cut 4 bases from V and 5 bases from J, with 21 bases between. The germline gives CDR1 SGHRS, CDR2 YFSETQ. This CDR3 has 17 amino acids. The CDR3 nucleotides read TGCGCCAGCAGCCAACGGGCCACGAGGGGGTTAACCGGGGAGCTGTTTTTT. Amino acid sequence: CASSQRATRGLTGELFF.

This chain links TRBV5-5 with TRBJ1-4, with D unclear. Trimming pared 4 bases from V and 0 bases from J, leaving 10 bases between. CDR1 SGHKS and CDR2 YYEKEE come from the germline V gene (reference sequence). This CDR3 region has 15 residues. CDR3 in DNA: TGTGCCAGCAGCGTAGACATTGCAACTAATGAAAAACTGTTTTTT. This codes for CASSVDIATNEKLFF. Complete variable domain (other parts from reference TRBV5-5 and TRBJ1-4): DAGVTQSPTHLIKTRGQQVTLRCSPISGHKSVSWYQQVLGQGPQFIFQYYEKEERGRGNFPDRFSARQFPNYSSELNVNALLLGDSALYLCASSVDIATNEKLFFGSGTQLSVL.

CDR3 bases: TGCGCCAGCAGCTTGAGTCAAGCGGGGAACACCGGGGAGCTGTTTTTT. Translated, it gives CASSLSQAGNTGELFF. J is TRBJ2-2 and V is TRBV5-1; possible D gene TRBD2, 6 bases. CDR1 SGHRS and CDR2 YFSETQ come from the germline V gene. V lost 1 base and J lost 1, with 11 bases in between. The CDR3 spans 16 residues.

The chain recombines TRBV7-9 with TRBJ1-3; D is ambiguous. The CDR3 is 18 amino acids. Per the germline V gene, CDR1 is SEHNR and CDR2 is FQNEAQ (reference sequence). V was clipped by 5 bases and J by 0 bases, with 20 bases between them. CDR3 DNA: TGTGCCAGCAGCCCTCGACCTCTTCCAAAGACCTCTGGAAACACCATATATTTT. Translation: CASSPRPLPKTSGNTIYF.

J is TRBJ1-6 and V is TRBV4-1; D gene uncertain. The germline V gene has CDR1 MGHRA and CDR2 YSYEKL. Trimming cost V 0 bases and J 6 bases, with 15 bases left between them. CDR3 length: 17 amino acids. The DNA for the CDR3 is TGCGCCAGCAGCCAAGAAGCAGGACGCATCGCTAATTCACCCCTCCACTTT. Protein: CASSQEAGRIANSPLHF.

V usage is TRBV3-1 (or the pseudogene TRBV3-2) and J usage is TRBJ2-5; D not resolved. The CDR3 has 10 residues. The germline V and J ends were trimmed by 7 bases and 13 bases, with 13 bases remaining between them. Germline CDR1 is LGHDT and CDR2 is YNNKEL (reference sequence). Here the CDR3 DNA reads TGTGCCAGCAACTGGGAAGTGGGGTACTTC. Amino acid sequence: CASNWEVGYF.

The CDR3 DNA reads as TGTGCCAGCAGCCCTCTGAGGCTAGCGGGAGGGGGAGATACGCAGTATTTT. Its translation is CASSPLRLAGGGDTQYF. This chain links TRBV7-2 with TRBJ2-3; 12 bases are shared with TRBD2. The CDR3 covers 17 residues. Unmatched junction bases numbered 11, after V lost 5 bases and J lost 5 bases. The germline gives CDR1 SGHTA, CDR2 FQGNSA.

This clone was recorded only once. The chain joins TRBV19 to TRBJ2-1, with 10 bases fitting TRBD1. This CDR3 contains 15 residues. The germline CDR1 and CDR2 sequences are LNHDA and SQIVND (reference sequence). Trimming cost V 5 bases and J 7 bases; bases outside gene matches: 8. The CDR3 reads CASSSGTGEGNEQFF. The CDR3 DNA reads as TGTGCCAGTAGTTCTGGGACAGGGGAGGGGAATGAGCAGTTCTTC.

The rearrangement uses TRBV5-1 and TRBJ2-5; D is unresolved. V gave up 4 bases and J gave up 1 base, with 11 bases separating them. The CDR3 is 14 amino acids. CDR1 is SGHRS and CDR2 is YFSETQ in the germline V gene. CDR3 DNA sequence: TGCGCCAGCAGCAGTACAGAATTCCAAGAGACCCAGTACTTC. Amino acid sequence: CASSSTEFQETQYF.

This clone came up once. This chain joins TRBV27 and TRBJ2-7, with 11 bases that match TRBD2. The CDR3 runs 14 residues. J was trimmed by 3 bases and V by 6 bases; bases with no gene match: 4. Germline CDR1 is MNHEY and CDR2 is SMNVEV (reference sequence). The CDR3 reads CASRLAGVNYEQYF. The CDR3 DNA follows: TGTGCCAGCAGACTAGCGGGAGTTAACTACGAGCAGTACTTC.

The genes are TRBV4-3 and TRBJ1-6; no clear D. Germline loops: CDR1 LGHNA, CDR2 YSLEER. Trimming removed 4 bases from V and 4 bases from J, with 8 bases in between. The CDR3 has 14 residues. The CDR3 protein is CASSPAPYNSPLHF. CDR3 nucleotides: TGCGCCAGCAGCCCCGCACCGTATAATTCACCCCTCCACTTT.

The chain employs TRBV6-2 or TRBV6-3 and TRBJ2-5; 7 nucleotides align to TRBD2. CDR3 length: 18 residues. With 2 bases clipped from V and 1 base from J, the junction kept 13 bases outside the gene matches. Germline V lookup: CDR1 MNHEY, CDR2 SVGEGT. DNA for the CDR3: TGTGCCAGCAGTTACGGGAGTCTAGCGGATGCCAGCCAAGAGACCCAGTACTTC. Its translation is CASSYGSLADASQETQYF.

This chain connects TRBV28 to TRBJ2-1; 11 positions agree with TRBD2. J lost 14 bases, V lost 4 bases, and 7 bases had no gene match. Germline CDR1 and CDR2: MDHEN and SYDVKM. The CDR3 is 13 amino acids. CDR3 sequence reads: CASSSPTSGVKFF. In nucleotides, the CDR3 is TGTGCCAGCAGTTCCCCGACTAGCGGGGTGAAGTTCTTC.

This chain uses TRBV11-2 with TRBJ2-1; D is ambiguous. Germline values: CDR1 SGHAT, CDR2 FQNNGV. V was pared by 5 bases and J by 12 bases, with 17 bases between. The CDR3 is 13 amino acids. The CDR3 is CASSPGYNDGQFF. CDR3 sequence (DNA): TGTGCCAGCAGCCCCGGCTACAATGATGGGCAGTTCTTC.

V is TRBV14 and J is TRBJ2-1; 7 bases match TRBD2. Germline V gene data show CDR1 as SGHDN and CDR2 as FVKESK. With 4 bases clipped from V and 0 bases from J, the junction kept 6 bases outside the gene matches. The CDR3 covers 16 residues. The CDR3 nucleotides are TGTGCCAGCAGCCCCAGCGGGGCCAGCTCCTACAATGAGCAGTTCTTC. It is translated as CASSPSGASSYNEQFF.

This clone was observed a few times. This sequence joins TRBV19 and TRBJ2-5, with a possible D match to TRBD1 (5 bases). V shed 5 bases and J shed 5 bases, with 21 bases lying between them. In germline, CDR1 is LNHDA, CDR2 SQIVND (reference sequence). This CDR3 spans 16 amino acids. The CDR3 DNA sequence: TGTGCCAGTAGTGTCTCGATGGGGCCTGGTAGGGAGACCCAGTACTTC. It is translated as CASSVSMGPGRETQYF. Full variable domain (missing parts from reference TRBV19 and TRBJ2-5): DGGITQSPKYLFRKEGQNVTLSCEQNLNHDAMYWYRQDPGQGLRLIYYSQIVNDFQKGDIAEGYSVSREKKESFPLTVTSAQKNPTAFYLCASSVSMGPGRETQYFGPGTRLLVL.

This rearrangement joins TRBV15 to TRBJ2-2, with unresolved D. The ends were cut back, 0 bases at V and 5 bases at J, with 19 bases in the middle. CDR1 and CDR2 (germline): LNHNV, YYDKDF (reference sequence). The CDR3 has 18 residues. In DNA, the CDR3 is TGTGCCACCAGCAGAGATCAGAGTTTCGGTTGGAGAACCGGGGAGCTGTTTTTT. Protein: CATSRDQSFGWRTGELFF.

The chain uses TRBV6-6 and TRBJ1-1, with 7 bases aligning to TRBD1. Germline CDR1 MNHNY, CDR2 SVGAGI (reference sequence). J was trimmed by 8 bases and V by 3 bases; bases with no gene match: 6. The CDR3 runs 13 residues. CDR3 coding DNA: TGTGCCAGCAGTTATATGCAGGACAGGGAAGCTTTCTTT. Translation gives CASSYMQDREAFF.

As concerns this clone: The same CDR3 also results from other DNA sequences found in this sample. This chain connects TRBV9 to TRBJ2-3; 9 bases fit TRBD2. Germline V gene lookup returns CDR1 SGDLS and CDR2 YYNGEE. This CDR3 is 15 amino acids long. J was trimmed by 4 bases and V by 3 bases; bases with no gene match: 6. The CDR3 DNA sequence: TGTGCCAGCAGCGGTAGCGGGAGAGGGGCAGATACGCAGTATTTT. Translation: CASSGSGRGADTQYF.

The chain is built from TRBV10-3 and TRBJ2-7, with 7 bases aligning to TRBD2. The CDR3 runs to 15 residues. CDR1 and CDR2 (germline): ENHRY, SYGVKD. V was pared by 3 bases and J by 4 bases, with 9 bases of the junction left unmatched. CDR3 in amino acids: CAISESKAGVYEQYF. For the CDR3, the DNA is TGTGCCATCAGTGAATCGAAGGCGGGAGTTTACGAGCAGTACTTC.

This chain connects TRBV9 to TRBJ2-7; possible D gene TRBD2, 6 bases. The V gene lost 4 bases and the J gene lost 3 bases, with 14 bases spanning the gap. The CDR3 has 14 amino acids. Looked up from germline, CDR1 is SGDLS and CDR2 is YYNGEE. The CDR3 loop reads CASSPAGIGYEQYF. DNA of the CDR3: TGTGCCAGCAGCCCGGCGGGGATCGGCTACGAGCAGTACTTC.

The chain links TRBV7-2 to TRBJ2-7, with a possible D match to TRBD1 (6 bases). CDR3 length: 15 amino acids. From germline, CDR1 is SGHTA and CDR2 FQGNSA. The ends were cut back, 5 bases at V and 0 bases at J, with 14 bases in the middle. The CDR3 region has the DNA TGTGCCAGCAGCGCCGAACAGGGAGACTCCTACGAGCAGTACTTC. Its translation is CASSAEQGDSYEQYF.

CDR3 sequence reads: CASSEFPGNTEAFF. CDR3 bases: TGTGCCAGCAGTGAATTTCCGGGTAACACTGAAGCTTTCTTT. This chain joins TRBV6-1 and TRBJ1-1; D ambiguous. The V and J ends lost 2 bases and 2 bases respectively, with 9 bases between them. The CDR3 has 14 residues. CDR1 is MNHNS and CDR2 is SASEGT in the germline V gene.

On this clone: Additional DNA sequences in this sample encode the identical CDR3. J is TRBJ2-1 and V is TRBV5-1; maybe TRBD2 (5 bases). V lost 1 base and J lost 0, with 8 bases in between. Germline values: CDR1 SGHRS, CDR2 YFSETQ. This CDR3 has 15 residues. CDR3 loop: CASSLSGSSYNEQFF. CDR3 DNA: TGCGCCAGCAGCTTGTCGGGAAGCTCCTACAATGAGCAGTTCTTC. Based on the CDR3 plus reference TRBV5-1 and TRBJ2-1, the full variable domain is KAGVTQTPRYLIKTRGQQVTLSCSPISGHRSVSWYQQTPGQGLQFLFEYFSETQRNKGNFPGRFSGRQFSNSRSEMNVSTLELGDSALYLCASSLSGSSYNEQFFGPGTRLTVL.

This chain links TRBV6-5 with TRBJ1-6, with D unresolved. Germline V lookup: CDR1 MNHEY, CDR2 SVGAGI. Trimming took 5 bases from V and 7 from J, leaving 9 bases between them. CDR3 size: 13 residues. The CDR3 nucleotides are TGTGCCAGCAGTCGAGAAGGGAATTCACCCCTCCACTTT. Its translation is CASSREGNSPLHF.